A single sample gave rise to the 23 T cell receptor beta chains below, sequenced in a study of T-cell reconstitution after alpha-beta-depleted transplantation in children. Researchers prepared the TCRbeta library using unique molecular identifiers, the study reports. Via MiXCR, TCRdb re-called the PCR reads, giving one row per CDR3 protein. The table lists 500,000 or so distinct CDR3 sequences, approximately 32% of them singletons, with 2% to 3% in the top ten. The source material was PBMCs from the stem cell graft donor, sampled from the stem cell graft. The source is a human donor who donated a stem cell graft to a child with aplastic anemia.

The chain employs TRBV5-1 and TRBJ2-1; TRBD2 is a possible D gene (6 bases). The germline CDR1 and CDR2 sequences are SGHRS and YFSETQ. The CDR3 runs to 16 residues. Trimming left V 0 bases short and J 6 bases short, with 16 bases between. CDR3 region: CASSLDPSVRGNEQFF. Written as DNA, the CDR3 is TGCGCCAGCAGCTTGGACCCTAGCGTTCGAGGCAATGAGCAGTTCTTC.

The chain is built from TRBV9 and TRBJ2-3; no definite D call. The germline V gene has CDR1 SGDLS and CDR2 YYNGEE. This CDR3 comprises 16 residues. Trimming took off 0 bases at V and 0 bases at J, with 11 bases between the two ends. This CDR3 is CASSVDGRISTDTQYF. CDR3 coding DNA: TGTGCCAGCAGCGTAGATGGGCGGATTAGCACAGATACGCAGTATTTT.

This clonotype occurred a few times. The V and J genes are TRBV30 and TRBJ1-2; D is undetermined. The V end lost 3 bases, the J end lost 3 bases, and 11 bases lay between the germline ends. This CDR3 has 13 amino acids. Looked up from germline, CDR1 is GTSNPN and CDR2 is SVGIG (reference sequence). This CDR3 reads CAWSNLRDYGYTF. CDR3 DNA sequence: TGTGCCTGGAGCAATCTTAGGGACTATGGCTACACCTTC.

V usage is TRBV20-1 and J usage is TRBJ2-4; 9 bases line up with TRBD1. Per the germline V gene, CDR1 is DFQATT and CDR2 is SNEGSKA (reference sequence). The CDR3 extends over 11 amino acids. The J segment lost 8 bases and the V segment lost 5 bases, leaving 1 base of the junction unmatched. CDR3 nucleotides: TGCAGTGCTGGGGACAGGGACATTCAGTACTTC. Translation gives CSAGDRDIQYF.

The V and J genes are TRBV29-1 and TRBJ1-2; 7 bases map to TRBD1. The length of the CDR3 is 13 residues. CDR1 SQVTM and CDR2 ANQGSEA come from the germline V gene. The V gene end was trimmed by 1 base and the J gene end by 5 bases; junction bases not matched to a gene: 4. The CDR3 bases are TGCAGCGTTGAAGGGGACAGTGAATATGGCTACACCTTC. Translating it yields CSVEGDSEYGYTF. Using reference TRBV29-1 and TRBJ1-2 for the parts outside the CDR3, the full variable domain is SAVISQKPSRDICQRGTSLTIQCQVDSQVTMMFWYRQQPGQSLTLIATANQGSEATYESGFVIDKFPISRPNLTFSTLTVSNMSPEDSSIYLCSVEGDSEYGYTFGSGTRLTVV.

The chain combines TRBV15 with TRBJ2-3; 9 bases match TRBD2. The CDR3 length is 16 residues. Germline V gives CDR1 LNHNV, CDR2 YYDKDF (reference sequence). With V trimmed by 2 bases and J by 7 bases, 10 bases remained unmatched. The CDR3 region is CATSRRMVAGVNTQYF. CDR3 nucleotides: TGTGCCACCAGCAGAAGGATGGTAGCGGGAGTGAATACGCAGTATTTT.

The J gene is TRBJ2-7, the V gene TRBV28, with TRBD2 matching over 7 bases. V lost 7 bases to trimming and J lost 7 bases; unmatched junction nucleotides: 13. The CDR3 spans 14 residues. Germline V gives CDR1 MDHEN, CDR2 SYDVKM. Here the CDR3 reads CASTGGSSPAEQYF. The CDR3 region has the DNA TGTGCCAGCACTGGCGGGAGCTCCCCGGCTGAGCAGTACTTC.

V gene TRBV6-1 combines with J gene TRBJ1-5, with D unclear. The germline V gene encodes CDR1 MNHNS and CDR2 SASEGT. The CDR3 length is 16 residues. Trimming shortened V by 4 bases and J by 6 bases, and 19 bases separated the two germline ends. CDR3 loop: CASSGDGFWGIQPQHF. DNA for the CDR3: TGTGCCAGCAGTGGGGATGGTTTTTGGGGAATTCAGCCCCAGCATTTT.

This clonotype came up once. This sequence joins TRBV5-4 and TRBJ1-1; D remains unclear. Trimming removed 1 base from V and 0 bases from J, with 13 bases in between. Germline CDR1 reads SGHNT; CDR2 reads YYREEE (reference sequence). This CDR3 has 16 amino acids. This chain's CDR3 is CASSLRASTMNTEAFF. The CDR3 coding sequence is TGTGCCAGCAGCTTGAGGGCCAGTACGATGAACACTGAAGCTTTCTTT.

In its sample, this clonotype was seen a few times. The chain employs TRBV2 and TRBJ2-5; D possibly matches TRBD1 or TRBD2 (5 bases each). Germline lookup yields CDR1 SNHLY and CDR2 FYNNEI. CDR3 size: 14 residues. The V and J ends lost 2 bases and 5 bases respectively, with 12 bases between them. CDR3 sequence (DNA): TGTGCCAGCAGTGAAACGTTGGGACGGGAGACCCAGTACTTC. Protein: CASSETLGRETQYF.

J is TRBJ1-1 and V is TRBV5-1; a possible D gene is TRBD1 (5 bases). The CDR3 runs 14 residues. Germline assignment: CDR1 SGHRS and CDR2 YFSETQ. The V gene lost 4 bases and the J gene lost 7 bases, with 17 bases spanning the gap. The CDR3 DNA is TGCGCCAGCAGCAACCAAAAGGCGGGGGATGAAGCTTTCTTT. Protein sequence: CASSNQKAGDEAFF.

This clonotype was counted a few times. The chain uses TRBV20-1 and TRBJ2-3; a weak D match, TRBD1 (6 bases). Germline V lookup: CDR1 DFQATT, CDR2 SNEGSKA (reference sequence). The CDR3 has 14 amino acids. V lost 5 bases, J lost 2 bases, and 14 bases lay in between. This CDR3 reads CSALYGQYTDTQYF. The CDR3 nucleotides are TGCAGTGCTCTCTACGGACAGTACACAGATACGCAGTATTTT.

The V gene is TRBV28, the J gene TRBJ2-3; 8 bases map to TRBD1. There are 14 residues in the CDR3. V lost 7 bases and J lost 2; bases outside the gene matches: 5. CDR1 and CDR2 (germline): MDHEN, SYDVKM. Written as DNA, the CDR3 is TGTGCCAGCAAAACAGGGGGTAACACAGATACGCAGTATTTT. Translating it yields CASKTGGNTDTQYF.

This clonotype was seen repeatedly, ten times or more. CDR3 region: CASSWGLAGSYNEQFF. The CDR3, as DNA: TGCGCCAGCAGCTGGGGACTAGCGGGGTCCTACAATGAGCAGTTCTTC. The chain uses TRBV5-1 and TRBJ2-1, with 13 bases identical to TRBD2. Germline-derived CDR1 and CDR2 are SGHRS and YFSETQ. The CDR3 covers 16 residues. Unmatched junction bases numbered 1, after V lost 3 bases and J lost 1 base. The whole variable domain, filled in from reference TRBV5-1 and TRBJ2-1, reads KAGVTQTPRYLIKTRGQQVTLSCSPISGHRSVSWYQQTPGQGLQFLFEYFSETQRNKGNFPGRFSGRQFSNSRSEMNVSTLELGDSALYLCASSWGLAGSYNEQFFGPGTRLTVL.

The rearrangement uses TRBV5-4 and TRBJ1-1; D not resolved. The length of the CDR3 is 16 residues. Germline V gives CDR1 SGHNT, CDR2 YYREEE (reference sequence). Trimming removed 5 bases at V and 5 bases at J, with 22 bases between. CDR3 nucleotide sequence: TGTGCCAGCAGAGCAACCTATCGGGCGCGTTGGACTGAAGCTTTCTTT. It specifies CASRATYRARWTEAFF.

CDR3 residues: CASSLVAGSKAADTQYF. In DNA form, the CDR3 reads TGTGCCAGCAGCTTAGTAGCAGGGAGCAAAGCAGCAGATACGCAGTATTTT. The chain couples TRBV7-2 to TRBJ2-3; tentatively, D is TRBD1 or TRBD2 (5 bases each). V was clipped by 1 base and J by 4 bases, with 18 bases between them. CDR3 length equals 17 residues. Germline V CDR1 and CDR2: SGHTA, FQGNSA.

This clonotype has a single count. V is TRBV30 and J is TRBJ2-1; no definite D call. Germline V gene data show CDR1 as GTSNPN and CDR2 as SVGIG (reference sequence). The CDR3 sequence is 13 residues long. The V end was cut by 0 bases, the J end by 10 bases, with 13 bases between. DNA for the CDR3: TGTGCCTGGAGTGTGTCCGCGGTCGGAGAGCAGTTCTTC. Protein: CAWSVSAVGEQFF.

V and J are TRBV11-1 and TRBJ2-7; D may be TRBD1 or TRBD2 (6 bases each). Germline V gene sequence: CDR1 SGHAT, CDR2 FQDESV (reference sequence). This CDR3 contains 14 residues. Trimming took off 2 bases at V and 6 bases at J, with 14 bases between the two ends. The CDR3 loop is CASSLRGARGEQYF. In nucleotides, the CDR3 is TGTGCCAGCAGCTTAAGGGGGGCCCGCGGCGAGCAGTACTTC.

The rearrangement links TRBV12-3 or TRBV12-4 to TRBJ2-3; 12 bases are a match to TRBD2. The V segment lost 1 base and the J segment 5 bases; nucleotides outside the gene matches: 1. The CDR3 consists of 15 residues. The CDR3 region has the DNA TGTGCCAGCAGTTTAGTGGGACTAGCGGGAGATACGCAGTATTTT. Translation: CASSLVGLAGDTQYF.

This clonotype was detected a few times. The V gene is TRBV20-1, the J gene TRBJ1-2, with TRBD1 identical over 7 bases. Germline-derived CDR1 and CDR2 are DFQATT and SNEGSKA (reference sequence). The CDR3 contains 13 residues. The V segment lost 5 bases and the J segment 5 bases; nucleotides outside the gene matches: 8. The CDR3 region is CSAGDSDSYGYTF. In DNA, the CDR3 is TGCAGTGCTGGGGACAGCGATTCGTATGGCTACACCTTC.

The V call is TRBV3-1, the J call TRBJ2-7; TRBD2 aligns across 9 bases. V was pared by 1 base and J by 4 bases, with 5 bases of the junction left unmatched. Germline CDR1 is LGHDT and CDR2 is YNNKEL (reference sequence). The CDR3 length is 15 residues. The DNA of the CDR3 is TGTGCCAGCAGCCAAGCGGGACTAGCAGTTTACGAGCAGTACTTC. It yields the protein CASSQAGLAVYEQYF.

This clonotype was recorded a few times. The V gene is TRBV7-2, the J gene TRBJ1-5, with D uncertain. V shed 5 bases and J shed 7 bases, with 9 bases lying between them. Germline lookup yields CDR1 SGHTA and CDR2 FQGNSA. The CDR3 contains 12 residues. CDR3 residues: CASSRSAQPQHF. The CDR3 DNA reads TGTGCCAGCAGCCGATCAGCGCAGCCCCAGCATTTT. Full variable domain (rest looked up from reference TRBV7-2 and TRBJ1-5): GAGVSQSPSNKVTEKGKDVELRCDPISGHTALYWYRQSLGQGLEFLIYFQGNSAPDKSGLPSDRFSAERTGGSVSTLTIQRTQQEDSAVYLCASSRSAQPQHFGDGTRLSIL.

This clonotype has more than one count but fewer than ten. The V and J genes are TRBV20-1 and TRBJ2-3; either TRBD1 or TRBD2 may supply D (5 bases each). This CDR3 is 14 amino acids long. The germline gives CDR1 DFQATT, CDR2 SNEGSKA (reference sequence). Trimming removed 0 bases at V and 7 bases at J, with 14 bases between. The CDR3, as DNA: TGCAGTGCTAGAGATTCGGGGCTGATCCATACGCAGTATTTT. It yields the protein CSARDSGLIHTQYF.